This TCR beta chain came from a study of cytomegalovirus exposure and HLA in healthy donors. This clone was seen once. As yet, its antigen is unknown. Study-wide points: Roughly uniform depth of sequencing across donors was assumed in presence/absence analyses. Later, TCR association rates were found to vary by HLA locus, highest for DRB1 and lowest for HLA-C. For TCR beta chains, V- and J-gene trimming was later linked to a missense DCLRE1C variant.

V lost 3 bases, J lost 1 base, and 9 bases lay in between. Germline values: CDR1 GTSNPN, CDR2 SVGIG (reference sequence). The CDR3 runs 13 residues. PCR employed 60 Vbeta and 13 Jbeta primers. The repertoire was sequenced with immunoSEQ multiplex PCR; TCRdb's copy has only in-frame clones and lacks some. The data contain tens of thousands of clones, about three quarters of them singletons. Sequencing used PBMCs. The sequence was collected from a man aged 35 to 55 in good health and CMV-seronegative. The chain couples TRBV30 to TRBJ1-1, with a tentative D call TRBD1 (6 bases). The CDR3 DNA sequence: TGTGCCTGGAGGGACAGCCAGAACACTGAAGCTTTCTTT. Its translation is CAWRDSQNTEAFF.